This entry is about one T cell receptor beta chain. What it recognizes is unknown. Within the sample, other DNA sequences also encode this same CDR3. This record belongs to a study of cytomegalovirus exposure and HLA in healthy donors. Whole-study findings and limits: Because they were indistinguishable, some V segments, including TRBV6-2 and TRBV6-3, were excluded. In vitro confirmation showed three CMV-associated chains to be CMV antigen specific.

The CDR3 is 14 residues long. The V gene's germline CDR1 is SNHLY and CDR2 FYNNEI. The ends were cut back, 10 bases at V and 13 bases at J, with 23 bases in the middle. PCR primers comprised 60 Vbeta and 13 Jbeta primers. Generated by immunoSEQ multiplex PCR, the TCRdb table keeps only in-frame clones and is missing some. The sample has 100,000 or so clones, under 85% seen once. This receptor was identified in a middle-aged man in good health and CMV-seronegative. J is TRBJ1-6 and V is TRBV2; D possibly corresponds to TRBD1 (5 bases). Sequenced material: PBMCs. The CDR3 region has the DNA TGTGCCACTCCAAGTGGGGGGGTTGGTTCCCCCCTCCACTTT. It codes for CATPSGGVGSPLHF.